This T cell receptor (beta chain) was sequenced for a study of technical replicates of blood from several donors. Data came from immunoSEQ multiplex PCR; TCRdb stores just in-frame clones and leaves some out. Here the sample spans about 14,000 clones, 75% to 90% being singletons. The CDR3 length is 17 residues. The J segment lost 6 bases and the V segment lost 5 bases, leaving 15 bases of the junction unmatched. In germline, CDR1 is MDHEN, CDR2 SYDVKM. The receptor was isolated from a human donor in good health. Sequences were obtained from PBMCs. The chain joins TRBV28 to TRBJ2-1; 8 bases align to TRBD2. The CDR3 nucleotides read TGTGCCAGCAGTCCCTCCCTGTTAGCGGGGCATAGCAATGAGCAGTTCTTC. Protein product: CASSPSLLAGHSNEQFF.